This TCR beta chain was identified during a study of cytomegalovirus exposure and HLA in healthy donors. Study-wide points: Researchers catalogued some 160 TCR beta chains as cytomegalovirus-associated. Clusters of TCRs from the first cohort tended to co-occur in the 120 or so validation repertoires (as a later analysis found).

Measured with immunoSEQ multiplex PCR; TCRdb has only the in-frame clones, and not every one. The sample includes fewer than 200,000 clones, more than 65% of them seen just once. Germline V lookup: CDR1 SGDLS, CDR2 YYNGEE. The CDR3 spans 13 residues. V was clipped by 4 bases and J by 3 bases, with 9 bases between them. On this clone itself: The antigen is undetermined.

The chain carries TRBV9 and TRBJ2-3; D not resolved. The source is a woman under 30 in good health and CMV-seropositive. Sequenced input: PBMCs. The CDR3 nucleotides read TGTGCCAGCAGCCCTCAGGTGACAGATACGCAGTATTTT. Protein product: CASSPQVTDTQYF. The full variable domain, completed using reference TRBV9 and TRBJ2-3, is DSGVTQTPKHLITATGQRVTLRCSPRSGDLSVYWYQQSLDQGLQFLIQYYNGEERAKGNILERFSAQQFPDLHSELNLSSLELGDSALYFCASSPQVTDTQYFGPGTRLTVL.